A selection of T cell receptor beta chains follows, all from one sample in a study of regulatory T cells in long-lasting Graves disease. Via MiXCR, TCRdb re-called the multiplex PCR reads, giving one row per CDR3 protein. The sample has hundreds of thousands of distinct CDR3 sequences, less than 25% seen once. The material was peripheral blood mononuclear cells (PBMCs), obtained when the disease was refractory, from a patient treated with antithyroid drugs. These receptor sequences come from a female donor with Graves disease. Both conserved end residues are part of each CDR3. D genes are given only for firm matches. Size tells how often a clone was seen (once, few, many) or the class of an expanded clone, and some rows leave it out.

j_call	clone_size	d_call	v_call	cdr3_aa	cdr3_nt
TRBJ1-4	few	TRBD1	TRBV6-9	CASSYRPRTGVEKLFF	TGTGCCAGCAGTTACCGCCCCAGGACAGGGGTTGAAAAACTGTTTTTT
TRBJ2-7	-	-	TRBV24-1	CATSQGVSEQYF	TGTGCCACCAGTCAAGGGGTGAGCGAGCAGTACTTC
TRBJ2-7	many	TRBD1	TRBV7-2	CASSLGGTGQQYF	TGTGCCAGCAGCTTAGGGGGGACAGGGCAGCAGTACTTC
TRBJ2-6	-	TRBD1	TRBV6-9	CASSYLQGFGANVLTF	TGTGCCAGCAGTTACTTACAGGGGTTTGGGGCCAACGTCCTGACTTTC
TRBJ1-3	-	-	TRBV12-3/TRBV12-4	CASSPLAGSGNTIYF	TGTGCCAGCAGTCCCCTGGCAGGCTCTGGAAACACCATATATTTT
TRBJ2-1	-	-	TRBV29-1	CSVRLGGEQFF	TGCAGCGTTCGTCTAGGCGGGGAGCAGTTCTTC
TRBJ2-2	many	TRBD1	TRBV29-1	CSVRQGANTGELFF	TGCAGCGTTAGGCAGGGGGCGAACACCGGGGAGCTGTTTTTT
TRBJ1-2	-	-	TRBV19	CASSIGTGRRNYGYTF	TGTGCCAGTAGTATCGGCACGGGACGGAGAAACTATGGCTACACCTTC
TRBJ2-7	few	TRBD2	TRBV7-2	CASSLWGGFYEQYF	TGTGCCAGCAGCTTATGGGGGGGGTTCTACGAGCAGTACTTC
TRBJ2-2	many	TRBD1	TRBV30	CAWSVDRGRGPPGELFF	TGTGCCTGGAGTGTTGACAGGGGGAGAGGACCTCCCGGGGAGCTGTTTTTT
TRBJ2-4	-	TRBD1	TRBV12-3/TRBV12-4	CASIGQGSNIQYF	TGTGCCAGCATAGGACAGGGTAGTAACATTCAGTACTTC
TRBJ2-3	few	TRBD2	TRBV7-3	CASSLSGSDDTQYF	TGTGCCAGCAGCCTTAGCGGGAGCGACGATACGCAGTATTTT
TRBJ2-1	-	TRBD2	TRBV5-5	CASSLVGTSGMVEQFF	TGTGCCAGCAGCTTGGTTGGGACTAGCGGGATGGTTGAGCAGTTCTTC
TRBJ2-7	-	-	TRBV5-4	CASSLDQRTRIHEQYF	TGTGCCAGCAGCTTGGATCAGCGAACGAGGATCCACGAGCAGTACTTC
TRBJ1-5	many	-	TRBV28	CASSLSGQPQHF	TGTGCCAGCAGCTTAAGTGGCCAGCCCCAGCATTTT
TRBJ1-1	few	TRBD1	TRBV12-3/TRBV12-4	CASRPQGDTEAFF	TGTGCCAGCAGGCCCCAGGGGGACACTGAAGCTTTCTTT
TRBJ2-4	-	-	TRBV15	CATSRDEGRVNIQYF	TGTGCCACCAGCAGAGATGAAGGGCGGGTAAACATTCAGTACTTC
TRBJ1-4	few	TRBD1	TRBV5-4	CASSASTGDNEKLFF	TGTGCCAGCAGCGCATCGACAGGGGATAATGAAAAACTGTTTTTT
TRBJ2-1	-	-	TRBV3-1	CASSPLGLGSGEQFF	TGTGCCAGCAGCCCACTGGGGCTAGGGAGTGGTGAGCAGTTCTTC
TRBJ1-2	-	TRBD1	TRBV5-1	CASSLEPTGAYGYTF	TGCGCCAGCAGCTTGGAACCGACAGGGGCCTATGGCTACACCTTC
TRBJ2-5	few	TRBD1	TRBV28	CASRGQPPGKTQYF	TGTGCCAGCAGGGGACAGCCACCTGGAAAGACCCAGTACTTC
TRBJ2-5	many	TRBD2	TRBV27	CASSLGASGQETQYF	TGTGCCAGCAGTTTAGGGGCTAGCGGCCAAGAGACCCAGTACTTC